This T cell receptor beta chain emerged from a study of technical replicates of blood from a few donors. The V gene's germline CDR1 is SEHNR and CDR2 FQNEAQ (reference sequence). This CDR3 has 13 amino acids. V lost 8 bases and J 7 bases, leaving 17 bases between the germline ends. Some clones are missing from TCRdb's copy, which holds only in-frame ones; the method was immunoSEQ multiplex PCR. The sample includes some 96,000 clones, approximately 94% of them seen just once. This clone has just one count. This TCR derives from a human donor in good health. Sequencing was done on a sample of T cells isolated from PBMCs. The rearrangement links TRBV7-9 to TRBJ1-2; D perhaps matches TRBD1 (6 bases). CDR3 sequence reads: CASETETGRGYTF. Here the CDR3 DNA reads TGTGCCAGCGAGACTGAGACAGGTCGTGGCTACACCTTC. Combining the CDR3 with reference TRBV7-9 and TRBJ1-2 gives the whole variable domain DTGVSQNPRHKITKRGQNVTFRCDPISEHNRLYWYRQTLGQGPEFLTYFQNEAQLEKSRLLSDRFSAERPKGSFSTLEIQRTEQGDSAMYLCASETETGRGYTFGSGTRLTVV.